The 22 T cell receptor beta chains in this list originate from one sample, sequenced in a study of blood T cells in healthy people across ages. Together with a sample-barcoded 5' primer, a J-beta primer mix was included in a second PCR lasting roughly 6 to 12 cycles. One entry per CDR3 protein, called by TCRdb with MiXCR from the 5' RACE reads. The table lists around 690,000 distinct CDR3 sequences, 45% to 65% of them singletons. The specimen was blood. The receptors come from a man aged 60 to 75 in good health.

This clonotype was picked up a small number of times. The chain has TRBV20-1 and TRBJ2-1; a weak D match, TRBD2 (5 bases). Germline V gene lookup returns CDR1 DFQATT and CDR2 SNEGSKA (reference sequence). The CDR3 covers 13 residues. Trimming removed 6 bases from V and 9 bases from J, with 18 bases in between. DNA for the CDR3: TGCAGTGCAGTCCTGCCCCAGCGGAGTGAGCAGTTCTTC. Its protein is CSAVLPQRSEQFF.

This CDR3 is CASSQEGGAYNSPLHF. CDR3 DNA: TGCGCCAGCAGCCAAGAAGGAGGGGCCTATAATTCACCCCTCCACTTT. The rearrangement joins TRBV4-1 to TRBJ1-6, with D possibly TRBD1 on 5 matching bases. The germline V gene has CDR1 MGHRA and CDR2 YSYEKL. V was clipped by 0 bases and J by 2 bases, with 8 bases between them. CDR3 length: 16 residues.

This clonotype has just a few counts. J is TRBJ1-2 and V is TRBV6-2 or TRBV6-3, with D unresolved. The V gene's germline CDR1 is MNHEY and CDR2 SVGEGT. The length of the CDR3 is 13 residues. Trimming pared 5 bases from V and 0 bases from J, leaving 7 bases between. The CDR3 coding sequence is TGTGCCAGCAGTGACTTGTCTAACTATGGCTACACCTTC. Translated: CASSDLSNYGYTF.

This clonotype was counted between two and nine times. The rearrangement links TRBV20-1 to TRBJ2-4, with unresolved D. CDR1 and CDR2 from the germline V gene are DFQATT and SNEGSKA (reference sequence). V was shortened by 3 bases and J by 0 bases, with 9 bases between the two germline ends. This CDR3 region has 14 residues. The CDR3 protein is CSASTNLAKNIQYF. DNA of the CDR3: TGCAGTGCTAGCACGAACCTAGCCAAAAACATTCAGTACTTC.

The V and J genes are TRBV6-5 and TRBJ2-1, with a possible D match to TRBD2 (7 bases). Per germline, CDR1 MNHEY and CDR2 SVGAGI. Trimming cost V 5 bases and J 2 bases, with 13 bases left between them. CDR3 length equals 15 residues. CDR3 loop: CASSAAGAPYNEQFF. For the CDR3, the DNA is TGTGCCAGCAGTGCTGCGGGGGCGCCCTACAATGAGCAGTTCTTC.

The chain joins TRBV4-2 to TRBJ2-7; TRBD1 might be the D (6 bases). Trimming pared 0 bases from V and 3 bases from J, leaving 12 bases between. Germline assignment: CDR1 LGHNA and CDR2 YNFKEQ. The CDR3 loop spans 15 amino acids. The CDR3 bases are TGTGCCAGCAGCCAAGATCGAACAGGGTACTACGAGCAGTACTTC. Its translation: CASSQDRTGYYEQYF.

V is TRBV27 and J is TRBJ2-1; 7 bases match TRBD1. Germline V lookup: CDR1 MNHEY, CDR2 SMNVEV (reference sequence). After removal of 5 bases from V and 8 bases from J, the junction contained 6 bases not matched to a gene. The CDR3 contains 13 residues. DNA of the CDR3: TGTGCCAGCAGTCCCAACAGGGGACATGAGCAGTTCTTC. Residues: CASSPNRGHEQFF.

This sequence joins TRBV15 and TRBJ1-6, with 9 nucleotides matching TRBD1. Looked up from germline, CDR1 is LNHNV and CDR2 is YYDKDF (reference sequence). After removal of 5 bases from V and 10 bases from J, the junction contained 3 bases not matched to a gene. This CDR3 spans 13 amino acids. Written as DNA, the CDR3 is TGTGCCACCAGCCGGGACAGGGAATCACCCCTCCACTTT. Amino acid sequence: CATSRDRESPLHF.

The CDR3 is CSALGAKNTEAFF. CDR3 sequence (DNA): TGCAGTGCCCTTGGCGCGAAGAACACTGAAGCTTTCTTT. The chain couples TRBV20-1 to TRBJ1-1; D is uncertain. Germline CDR1 is DFQATT and CDR2 is SNEGSKA (reference sequence). The CDR3 is 13 amino acids. V lost 6 bases and J lost 1, with 12 bases in between.

The count of this clonotype is one. This rearrangement joins TRBV24-1 to TRBJ2-1; the D gene is possibly TRBD1 (6 bases). Per the germline V gene, CDR1 is KGHDR and CDR2 is SFDVKD. Trimming took off 0 bases at V and 10 bases at J, with 12 bases between the two ends. The CDR3 spans 14 residues. Here the CDR3 reads CATSDLGQGSEQFF. CDR3 nucleotides: TGTGCCACCAGTGATTTGGGGCAGGGGAGCGAGCAGTTCTTC.

This clonotype appeared a few times. This rearrangement joins TRBV7-2 to TRBJ2-1, with 8 bases matching TRBD1. Trimming cost V 3 bases and J 2 bases; bases outside gene matches: 3. Germline V CDR1 and CDR2: SGHTA, FQGNSA. The CDR3 is 15 residues long. The CDR3 sequence is CASSLDRDTYNEQFF. The CDR3 region has the DNA TGTGCCAGCAGCTTGGACAGGGACACCTACAATGAGCAGTTCTTC.

On this clonotype: The junction departs from germline at one end; a sequencing error may be responsible. The gene calls are TRBV3-1 and TRBJ1-2, with unresolved D. This CDR3 has 14 amino acids. Germline CDR1 reads LGHDT; CDR2 reads YNNKEL (reference sequence). The CDR3 sequence: CASSHRDHRYGYTF. The CDR3 DNA follows: TGTGCCAGCAGCCATAGAGACCACCGCTATGGCTACACTTTC.

This chain joins TRBV5-1 and TRBJ2-1; 10 bases fit TRBD1. There are 14 residues in the CDR3. Trimming cost V 0 bases and J 10 bases; bases outside gene matches: 4. Per germline, CDR1 SGHRS and CDR2 YFSETQ. The CDR3 protein is CASSLVGTGDEQFF. The CDR3 DNA is TGCGCCAGCAGCTTGGTCGGGACAGGGGACGAGCAGTTCTTC.

J is TRBJ2-3 and V is TRBV7-9; weak D call: TRBD2 (5 bases). Trimming shortened V by 4 bases and J by 6 bases, and 20 bases separated the two germline ends. Germline loops: CDR1 SEHNR, CDR2 FQNEAQ (reference sequence). The CDR3 length is 16 residues. CDR3 amino acids: CASSWTLATGFDTQYF. CDR3 coding DNA: TGTGCCAGCAGCTGGACTCTGGCGACGGGGTTCGATACGCAGTATTTT.

CDR3: CASSRRTGPNGYTF. The DNA for the CDR3 is TGTGCCAGCAGCCGCCGGACAGGGCCGAATGGCTACACCTTC. The chain combines TRBV12-3 or TRBV12-4 with TRBJ1-2, with 8 bases lining up with TRBD1. This CDR3 comprises 14 residues. J lost 6 bases, V lost 6 bases, and 9 bases had no gene match.

The genes are TRBV5-1 and TRBJ2-5; D may be TRBD2 (6 bases). This CDR3 spans 15 amino acids. Germline CDR1 reads SGHRS; CDR2 reads YFSETQ. With 4 bases removed from V and 2 bases from J, the gap between germline ends came to 15 bases. CDR3 nucleotides: TGCGCCAGCAGCCCCCAGGGACTGACGCAAGAGACCCAGTACTTC. Residues: CASSPQGLTQETQYF.

The table lists this clonotype with a count of one. The chain joins TRBV27 to TRBJ2-1; 9 bases map to TRBD2. Unmatched junction bases numbered 8, after V lost 5 bases and J lost 9 bases. Germline V gene lookup returns CDR1 MNHEY and CDR2 SMNVEV (reference sequence). This CDR3 comprises 14 residues. The DNA for the CDR3 is TGTGCCAGCAGTCCAACGACTAGCGGCATTGAGCAGTTCTTC. Residues: CASSPTTSGIEQFF.

The chain recombines TRBV12-3 or TRBV12-4 with TRBJ2-1; D possibly corresponds to TRBD2 (6 bases). This CDR3 region has 14 residues. With 5 bases removed from V and 13 bases from J, the gap between germline ends came to 21 bases. CDR3 in amino acids: CASSTLASEETQFF. The CDR3 DNA follows: TGTGCCAGCAGTACCCTAGCGTCAGAAGAGACCCAGTTCTTC.

The sample holds a few counts of this clonotype. The chain links TRBV20-1 to TRBJ1-2; D gene uncertain. Germline CDR1 is DFQATT and CDR2 is SNEGSKA (reference sequence). Deletions cut 2 bases from V and 5 bases from J, with 9 bases between. This CDR3 comprises 12 residues. Here the CDR3 DNA reads TGCAGTGCTAGACTATCCGATTATGGCTACACCTTC. It encodes CSARLSDYGYTF.

On this clonotype itself: One junction end does not reproduce the germline sequence, and a read error may be involved. The rearrangement joins TRBV5-1 to TRBJ1-2; 10 bases are shared with TRBD1. The CDR3 spans 14 residues. CDR1 and CDR2 (germline): SGHRS, YFSETQ. The CDR3 region is CASTLRTGGYGYTF. The CDR3 DNA sequence: TGCGCCAGCACCTTGAGGACAGGGGGCTATGGCTACACCTTC.

This rearrangement joins TRBV15 to TRBJ2-5, with 9 bases aligning to TRBD2. The J call may be incorrect, as the DNA end agrees better with TRBJ2-7. The CDR3 has 15 amino acids. Germline CDR1 LNHNV, CDR2 YYDKDF (reference sequence). The CDR3, as DNA: TGTGCCACCAGCAGAGATCGAGGACTAGCGTACGAGCAGTACTTC. Protein: CATSRDRGLAYEQYF.

The gene calls are TRBV10-3 and TRBJ2-3; D tentatively reads TRBD1 or TRBD2 (5 bases each). V gave up 0 bases and J gave up 2 bases, with 9 bases separating them. Germline values: CDR1 ENHRY, CDR2 SYGVKD. CDR3 length: 15 amino acids. CDR3 sequence reads: CAISESGETTDTQYF. The CDR3 coding sequence is TGTGCCATCAGTGAGTCGGGGGAAACCACAGATACGCAGTATTTT.